The source of this TCR beta chain is a study of T-cell memory formation after mild COVID-19. Researchers used 5'RACE with constant-segment primers to make TCR alpha and TCR beta cDNA libraries that carry sample barcodes and UMIs. TCRdb passed the 5' RACE reads through MiXCR, listing each CDR3 protein once. The profile shows some 320,000 distinct CDR3 sequences, more than 15% of them singletons. This clonotype was seen a few times. Its antigen is unidentified. Study results and limitations: Second-wave clones peaking on day 37 lacked confirmed SARS-CoV-2 specificity. There were some responding clones in pre-infection memory, which suggested that cross-reactive memory had joined. Among clones contracting day 15 to 85, CD4/CD8 was balanced, whereas later expanders leaned CD4+.

The CDR3 runs 14 residues. The germline CDR1 and CDR2 sequences are SGHDN and FVKESK. The V gene end was trimmed by 2 bases and the J gene end by 2 bases; junction bases not matched to a gene: 3. This TCR derives from a man between 18 and 35 years old who had mild COVID-19 (a few samples of this study predate the infection). Cell type and time point are not known. Material: PBMCs or a T cell subset sorted from them (not recorded which). The chain has TRBV14 and TRBJ2-7; 7 bases match TRBD1. CDR3 DNA sequence: TGTGCCAGCAGCCAACCAGGGGGAACCTACGAGCAGTACTTC. Its protein is CASSQPGGTYEQYF.